This record concerns one T cell receptor beta chain sequence. This entry is derived from a study of blood T cell repertoires in COVID-19. In the study overall: Acute and convalescent COVID-19 samples came from the United States, Italy and Spain. T cells, B-cell-depleted T cells, or PBMCs supplied cDNA or gDNA.

Two negative PCRs, clearance, or symptom resolution were required of recovered Cohort 3 donors. The CDR3 consists of 14 residues. The germline V gene has CDR1 SGHTA and CDR2 FQGTGA. V lost 6 bases and J lost 4; bases outside the gene matches: 1. Per the original data handling: How many nucleated cells were present was estimated from reference gene primer amplification. Generated by immunoSEQ multiplex PCR, the TCRdb table keeps only in-frame clones and is missing some. Clone size and V and J calls were adopted from that table, with D and trimming inferred from the DNA. The sample consists of 150,000 to 200,000 clones, about 88% of them appearing once.

Sequencing was done on a sample of PBMCs or T cells enriched from blood (not recorded which). The chain recombines TRBV7-3 with TRBJ2-1, with 12 nucleotides matching TRBD2. The source of this sequence is a woman aged 18-29 years who had recovered from COVID-19. CDR3 amino acids: CASSTSGGYNEQFF. CDR3 nucleotide sequence: TGTGCCAGCAGTACTAGCGGGGGGTACAATGAGCAGTTCTTC.